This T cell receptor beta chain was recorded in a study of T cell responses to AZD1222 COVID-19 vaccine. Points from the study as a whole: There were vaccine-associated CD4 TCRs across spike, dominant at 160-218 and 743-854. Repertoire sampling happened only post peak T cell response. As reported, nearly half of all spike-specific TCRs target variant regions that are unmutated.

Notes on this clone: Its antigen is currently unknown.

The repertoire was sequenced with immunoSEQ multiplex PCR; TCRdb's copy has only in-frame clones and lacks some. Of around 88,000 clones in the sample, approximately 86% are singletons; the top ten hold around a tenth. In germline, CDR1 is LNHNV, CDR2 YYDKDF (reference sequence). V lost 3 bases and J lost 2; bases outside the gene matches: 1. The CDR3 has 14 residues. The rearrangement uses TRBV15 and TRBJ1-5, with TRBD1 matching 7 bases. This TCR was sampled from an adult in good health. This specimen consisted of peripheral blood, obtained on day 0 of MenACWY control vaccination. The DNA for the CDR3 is TGTGCCACCAGCAGGACAGGGCGCAATCAGCCCCAGCATTTT. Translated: CATSRTGRNQPQHF.